This entry lists 10 T cell receptor beta chains sequenced from one sample in a study of OX40 agonist ivuxolimab in advanced cancers. The table came from immunoSEQ multiplex PCR; TCRdb's copy has only in-frame clones and leaves some out. This table holds tens of thousands of clones, 89% found once. The sequencing used CD4+ or CD8+ T cells sorted from blood, collected in a trial of the OX40 agonist ivuxolimab. These receptors all come from an adult with an advanced solid tumor such as melanoma, head and neck, liver or kidney cancer.

The chain has TRBV4-1 and TRBJ1-2; maybe TRBD1 (6 bases). Germline-derived CDR1 and CDR2 are MGHRA and YSYEKL. CDR3 length: 13 amino acids. The ends were cut back, 4 bases at V and 4 bases at J, with 10 bases in the middle. This chain's CDR3 is CASSLGTPYGYTF. DNA for the CDR3: TGCGCCAGCAGCCTCGGGACACCCTATGGCTACACCTTC.

The chain is built from TRBV2 and TRBJ1-5, with D possibly TRBD1 on 6 matching bases. There are 13 residues in the CDR3. Between the trimmed V and J ends, which lost 4 bases and 7 bases, there was a span of 11 bases. Germline CDR1 and CDR2: SNHLY and FYNNEI. CDR3 DNA: TGTGCCAGCAGTGGAGGGGGAGCCCAGCCCCAGCATTTT. It encodes CASSGGGAQPQHF.

The V and J genes are TRBV28 and TRBJ1-1; D gene ambiguous. The CDR3 spans 12 residues. Germline values: CDR1 MDHEN, CDR2 SYDVKM. V lost 8 bases and J 0 bases, leaving 7 bases between the germline ends. The CDR3 sequence: CASGNMNTEAFF. In nucleotides, the CDR3 is TGTGCCAGCGGGAACATGAACACTGAAGCTTTCTTT.

DNA of the CDR3: TGTGCCAGCAGCCTGGGACAGCCGCAAGAGACCCAGTACTTC. As protein: CASSLGQPQETQYF. This chain links TRBV13 with TRBJ2-5; TRBD1 aligns across 7 bases. Germline V gene lookup returns CDR1 PRHDT and CDR2 FYEKMQ (reference sequence). CDR3 length: 14 amino acids. The junction had 5 bases not matched to a gene; V was cut back by 5 bases and J by 2 bases.

The gene calls are TRBV29-1 and TRBJ1-2; 7 bases agree with TRBD1. Germline V lookup: CDR1 SQVTM, CDR2 ANQGSEA. CDR3 length: 14 amino acids. The V and J ends lost 0 bases and 3 bases, in that order; junction bases with no gene match: 4. CDR3 nucleotides: TGCAGCGTTGAAGAGATGGGACAGCACTATGGCTACACCTTC. Amino acids: CSVEEMGQHYGYTF.

The chain carries TRBV29-1 and TRBJ2-1, with D hard to call. Germline-derived CDR1 and CDR2 are SQVTM and ANQGSEA. Trimming removed 4 bases from V and 6 bases from J, with 10 bases in between. The CDR3 is 12 residues long. CDR3 coding DNA: TGCAGCGTTGGCGGCTCGGTCAATGAGCAGTTCTTC. It codes for CSVGGSVNEQFF.

This chain uses TRBV10-2 with TRBJ2-7; no reliable D call. Germline V gene sequence: CDR1 WSHSY, CDR2 SAAADI. Trimming left V 6 bases short and J 3 bases short, with 15 bases between. This CDR3 is 14 amino acids long. CDR3 loop: CASSLGSPVYEQYV. The CDR3 DNA sequence: TGCGCCAGCAGCTTGGGGTCCCCCGTCTACGAGCAGTACGTC.

This clone showed up just once. The rearrangement links TRBV7-3 to TRBJ2-7; 9 bases are a match to TRBD2. Losses at the gene ends were 2 bases for V and 5 bases for J; bases not matched to a gene: 10. Germline CDR1 reads SGHTA; CDR2 reads FQGTGA. The CDR3 loop spans 16 amino acids. As DNA, the CDR3 is TGTGCCAGCAGCTTAGGGGTAGCGGGAGCCTCGGACGAGCAGTACTTC. This codes for CASSLGVAGASDEQYF.

The chain recombines TRBV18 with TRBJ2-2, with D uncertain. V shed 3 bases and J shed 4 bases, with 6 bases lying between them. Germline V CDR1 and CDR2: KGHSH, LQKENI. The CDR3 extends over 13 amino acids. The CDR3 region is CASSPPVTGELFF. CDR3 DNA sequence: TGTGCCAGCTCACCCCCGGTCACCGGGGAGCTGTTTTTT.

CDR3 sequence reads: CASSDRAAQFGQYV. In DNA, the CDR3 is TGTGCCAGCAGCGACCGGGCGGCCCAGTTTGGGCAGTACGTC. The chain recombines TRBV7-8 with TRBJ2-7; D unresolved. This CDR3 is built from 14 residues. Germline CDR1 reads SGHVS; CDR2 reads FQNEAQ. V lost 5 bases to trimming and J lost 9 bases, with 20 bases between them.